This record looks at one TCR beta chain sequence and its context. No cognate antigen has been identified for it. Within one base of it there is no much larger clone, and no base qualities were kept. Amplification of full-length TCR variable regions was done by 5' RACE PCR using constant-region reverse primers, and this step was followed by semi-nested PCR with Nested Universal Primer A. Using the ReliaPrep RNA Cell Miniprep System, total RNA was extracted, and the SMARTer RACE 5'/3' Kit was then used to reverse transcribe the RNA into 5'RACE-ready cDNA. An Illumina MiSeq was used to sequence the full-length TCR alpha and beta libraries, which had been barcoded with multiplex adaptors. The original pipeline was this. For each of nine subset-tissue groups, sequencing data from the five patients were pooled, and the groups were compared by unsupervised clustering of TCR gene usage. Repertoire similarity was calculated with the Morisita-Horn index, weighting shared sequences by their contribution to each repertoire. Through fastp at Q25 and MiXCR, TCRdb rebuilt clones from the public reads, retaining in-frame beta chains. Under each unique CDR3 protein, matching rows form one entry showing the most common genes and DNA. TCRdb, not the original authors, processed these V and J calls. Recorded for this sample are over 40,000 distinct CDR3 sequences; under 25% of them occurred a single time. Of the sample, 4% falls within the top ten clones.

Tregs were isolated as CD4+CD25+CD127-/low cells. Tregs, naive and memory CD4+ T cells from tumor, blood and ipsilateral draining lymph nodes of five breast cancer patients underwent full-length TCR alpha and beta sequencing. Mononuclear cells from lymph nodes or less than 65 ml of peripheral blood were isolated by Ficoll density gradient centrifugation. Sorted cell populations were confirmed by FACS to exceed 90% purity. The data stem from a study (dated by TCRdb to the mid-2010s). About the full investigation: The study set out to test whether tumor-infiltrating Tregs in breast cancer get recruited from blood Tregs or are instead converted in situ from other CD4+ T cell subsets.

From the cysteine up to the phenylalanine, the CDR3 has a length of 13 residues. The retained sequence is limited to the CDR3, 39 bases, with the frame set at the first base. The germline V gene gives CDR1 as MGHRA and CDR2 as YSYEKL. For this chain, trimming is 2 bases at the V end and 10 bases at the J end, and the number of junction bases without a gene match is 5. General study outcomes and caveats: The TCR alpha and beta sequences of tumor-infiltrating Tregs showed the greatest overlap with tumor naive CD4+ T cells, followed by blood naive CD4+ T cells. In terms of TCR gene usage, tumor memory CD4+ T cells clustered together with blood and lymph node memory CD4+ cells, as well as with lymph node naive CD4+ cells. Rather than covering whole repertoires, validation in the larger cohort was restricted to a single TCR beta V-J rearrangement.

The receptor was isolated from a female donor with breast cancer. Sequenced: Tregs sorted from blood. The chain is assembled from TRBV4-1 and TRBJ2-1, with 7 bases in between that match TRBD2. The CDR3 has the sequence CASSQTTGLEQFF. Here is the DNA: TGCGCCAGCAGCCAAACCACGGGACTAGAGCAGTTCTTC.